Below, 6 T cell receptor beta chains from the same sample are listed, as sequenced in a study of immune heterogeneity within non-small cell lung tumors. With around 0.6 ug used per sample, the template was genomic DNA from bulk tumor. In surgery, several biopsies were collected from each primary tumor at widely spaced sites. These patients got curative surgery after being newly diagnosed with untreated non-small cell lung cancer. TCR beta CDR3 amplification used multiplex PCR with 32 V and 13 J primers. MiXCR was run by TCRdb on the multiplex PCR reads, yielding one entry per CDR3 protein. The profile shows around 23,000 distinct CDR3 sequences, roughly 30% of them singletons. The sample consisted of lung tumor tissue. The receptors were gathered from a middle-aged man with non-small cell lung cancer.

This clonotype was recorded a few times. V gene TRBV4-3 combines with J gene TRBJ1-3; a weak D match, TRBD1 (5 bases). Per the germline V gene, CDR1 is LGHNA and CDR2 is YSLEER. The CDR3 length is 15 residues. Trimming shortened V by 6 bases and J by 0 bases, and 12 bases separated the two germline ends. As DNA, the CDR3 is TGCGCCAGCAGTTTGGGACGGGACTCTGGAAACACCATATATTTT. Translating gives CASSLGRDSGNTIYF.

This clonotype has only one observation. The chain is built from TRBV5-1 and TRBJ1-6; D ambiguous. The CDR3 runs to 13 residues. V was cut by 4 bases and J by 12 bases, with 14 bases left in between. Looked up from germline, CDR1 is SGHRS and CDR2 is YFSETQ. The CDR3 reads CASSPTLDLPLHF. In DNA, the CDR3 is TGCGCCAGCAGCCCAACGCTGGATTTACCCCTCCACTTT.

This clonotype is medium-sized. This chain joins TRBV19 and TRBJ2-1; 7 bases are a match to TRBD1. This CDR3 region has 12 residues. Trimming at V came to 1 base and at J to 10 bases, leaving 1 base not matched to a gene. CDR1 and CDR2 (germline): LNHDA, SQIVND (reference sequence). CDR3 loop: CASSIGTGEQFF. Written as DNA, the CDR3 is TGTGCCAGTAGTATAGGGACAGGCGAGCAGTTCTTC.

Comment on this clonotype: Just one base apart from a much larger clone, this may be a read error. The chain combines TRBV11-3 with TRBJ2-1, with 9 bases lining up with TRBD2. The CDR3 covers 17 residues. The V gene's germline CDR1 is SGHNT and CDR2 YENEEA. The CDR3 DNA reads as TGTGGCAGCAGCTTAGTTGCATTGGCTAGCGGGAACAATGAGCAGTTCTTC. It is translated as CGSSLVALASGNNEQFF.

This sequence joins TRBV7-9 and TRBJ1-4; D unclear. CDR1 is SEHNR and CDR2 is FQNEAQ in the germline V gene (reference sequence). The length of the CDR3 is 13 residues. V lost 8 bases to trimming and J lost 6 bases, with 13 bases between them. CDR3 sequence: CASEQGSDEKLFF. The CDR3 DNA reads TGTGCCAGCGAGCAAGGTTCGGATGAAAAACTGTTTTTT.

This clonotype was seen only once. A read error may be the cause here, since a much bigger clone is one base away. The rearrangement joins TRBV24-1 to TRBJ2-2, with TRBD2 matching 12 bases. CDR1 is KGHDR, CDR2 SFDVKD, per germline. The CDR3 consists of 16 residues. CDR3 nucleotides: TGTGCCACCAATGATTTTTCGACTAGCGGGAGTGGGGAGCTGTTTTTT. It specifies CATNDFSTSGSGELFF.